One sample yielded the 17 T cell receptor beta chains listed below, sequenced in a study of blood T cell repertoires in COVID-19. Profiling relied on immunoSEQ multiplex PCR, and the TCRdb table lists in-frame clones only, not all of them. The data show fewer than 350,000 clones, with around 90% seen just once and 4.5% to 5.5% held by the top ten. Sequenced sample: PBMCs or T cells enriched from blood (not recorded which). These receptors were obtained from a man aged 55-75 years who had recovered from COVID-19.

This chain uses TRBV3-1 (or the pseudogene TRBV3-2) with TRBJ2-4; no clear D gene. Between the trimmed V and J ends, which lost 0 bases and 0 bases, there was a span of 18 bases. Germline loops: CDR1 LGHDT, CDR2 YNNKEL (reference sequence). The CDR3 is made up of 19 amino acids. The CDR3 sequence: CASSQDSVRWALAKNIQYF. The CDR3 nucleotides are TGTGCCAGCAGCCAAGACTCGGTCAGGTGGGCATTAGCCAAAAACATTCAGTACTTC.

This chain links TRBV18 with TRBJ2-2; possibly TRBD1 for D (6 bases). V lost 3 bases, J lost 1 base, and 12 bases lay in between. The CDR3 runs to 16 residues. Germline CDR1 is KGHSH and CDR2 is LQKENI. CDR3 region: CASSPPGVVNTGELFF. CDR3 coding DNA: TGTGCCAGCTCACCCCCAGGGGTCGTGAACACCGGGGAGCTGTTTTTT. The full variable domain, completed using reference TRBV18 and TRBJ2-2, is NAGVMQNPRHLVRRRGQEARLRCSPMKGHSHVYWYRQLPEEGLKFMVYLQKENIIDESGMPKERFSAEFPKEGPSILRIQQVVRGDSAAYFCASSPPGVVNTGELFFGEGSRLTVL.

The V gene is TRBV6-5, the J gene TRBJ1-6; no definite D call. The germline gives CDR1 MNHEY, CDR2 SVGAGI. The ends were cut back, 4 bases at V and 9 bases at J, with 7 bases in the middle. This CDR3 spans 12 amino acids. The CDR3, as DNA: TGTGCCAGCAGTTTCCCTAGTTCACCCCTCCACTTT. Translation gives CASSFPSSPLHF.

This clone is a singleton in its sample. CDR3 residues: CASSLFAPGDRGQYF. The CDR3 DNA sequence: TGTGCCAGCAGTTTATTCGCCCCTGGGGATAGGGGGCAGTACTTC. This chain joins TRBV28 and TRBJ2-7, with D maybe TRBD1 (5 bases). CDR1 MDHEN and CDR2 SYDVKM come from the germline V gene. The CDR3 runs to 15 residues. Trimming removed 1 base at V and 9 bases at J, with 19 bases between.

This chain uses TRBV7-2 with TRBJ2-3; the match to TRBD2 covers 9 bases. The CDR3 extends over 17 amino acids. From germline, CDR1 is SGHTA and CDR2 FQGNSA. V was clipped by 1 base and J by 2 bases; unmatched bases: 7. The CDR3 nucleotides are TGTGCCAGCAGCTTAGTTTTGACTAGCGGCTCCACAGATACGCAGTATTTT. Its translation: CASSLVLTSGSTDTQYF.

This rearrangement joins TRBV6-2 or TRBV6-3 to TRBJ1-6; D remains unclear. V was pared by 5 bases and J by 10 bases, with 15 bases between. The CDR3 sequence is 14 residues long. The V gene's germline CDR1 is MNHEY and CDR2 SVGEGT. Written as DNA, the CDR3 is TGTGCCAGCAGTCTTAAGCCGTCGGGATCACCCCTCCACTTT. This translates into CASSLKPSGSPLHF.

In its sample, this clone was seen a few times. The J gene is TRBJ2-3, the V gene TRBV7-9, with D perhaps TRBD2 (6 bases). This CDR3 has 14 amino acids. V was shortened by 5 bases and J by 2 bases, with 11 bases between the two germline ends. CDR1 and CDR2 from the germline V gene are SEHNR and FQNEAQ (reference sequence). CDR3 sequence (DNA): TGTGCCAGCAGCCTTAGCGGTATCACAGATACGCAGTATTTT. Amino acids: CASSLSGITDTQYF.

V is TRBV28 and J is TRBJ1-1, with a possible D match to TRBD1 (5 bases). Trimming left V 6 bases short and J 3 bases short, with 14 bases between. The CDR3 length is 14 residues. Looked up from germline, CDR1 is MDHEN and CDR2 is SYDVKM. The CDR3 protein is CASSPAGRDTEAFF. As DNA, the CDR3 is TGTGCCAGCAGCCCAGCAGGGAGGGACACTGAAGCTTTCTTT.

This chain links TRBV3-1 (or the pseudogene TRBV3-2) with TRBJ1-1; tentative D call: TRBD1 (5 bases). V was shortened by 2 bases and J by 11 bases, with 12 bases between the two germline ends. The CDR3 runs to 12 residues. Germline lookup yields CDR1 LGHDT and CDR2 YNNKEL (reference sequence). The CDR3 loop reads CASSQPGWVAFF. CDR3 nucleotide sequence: TGTGCCAGCAGCCAACCAGGGTGGGTTGCTTTCTTT.

The chain is built from TRBV18 and TRBJ2-7; tentative D call: TRBD1 (12 bases). The CDR3 runs 18 residues. The ends were cut back, 2 bases at V and 7 bases at J, with 27 bases in the middle. The germline V gene encodes CDR1 KGHSH and CDR2 LQKENI. CDR3 protein: CASSPGTGGLAGGREQYF. The CDR3 DNA follows: TGTGCCAGCTCACCAGGGACAGGGGGCCTAGCGGGAGGTCGGGAGCAGTACTTC.

V and J are TRBV29-1 and TRBJ1-1; D gene uncertain. The CDR3 consists of 13 residues. Per the germline V gene, CDR1 is SQVTM and CDR2 is ANQGSEA. V was pared by 1 base and J by 9 bases, with 15 bases between. DNA for the CDR3: TGCAGCGTTGAAGGGCAGGTTGGCAGGAAAGCTTTCTTT. It is translated as CSVEGQVGRKAFF.

The chain uses TRBV5-1 and TRBJ2-5; 16 bases are shared with TRBD2. Germline V CDR1 and CDR2: SGHRS, YFSETQ. V shed 2 bases and J 9 bases; nucleotides not matched to a gene: 4. The CDR3 is 15 amino acids. CDR3 in DNA: TGCGCCAGCAGCTTAGGGACTAGCGGGAGGGTGGCCCAGTACTTC. Protein product: CASSLGTSGRVAQYF. The full variable domain, completed using reference TRBV5-1 and TRBJ2-5, is KAGVTQTPRYLIKTRGQQVTLSCSPISGHRSVSWYQQTPGQGLQFLFEYFSETQRNKGNFPGRFSGRQFSNSRSEMNVSTLELGDSALYLCASSLGTSGRVAQYFGPGTRLLVL.

V is TRBV11-2 and J is TRBJ2-4, with TRBD2 identical over 9 bases. The germline V gene encodes CDR1 SGHAT and CDR2 FQNNGV. V gave up 6 bases and J gave up 6 bases; unmatched junction bases: 6. This CDR3 is 14 amino acids long. The CDR3 sequence: CASSFSGSPNIQYF. In DNA, the CDR3 is TGTGCCAGCAGTTTTAGCGGGAGTCCAAACATTCAGTACTTC.

The rearrangement links TRBV3-1 (or the pseudogene TRBV3-2) to TRBJ2-5; unclear D gene. This CDR3 is 13 amino acids long. Trimming removed 3 bases from V and 2 bases from J, with 7 bases in between. Germline CDR1 and CDR2: LGHDT and YNNKEL (reference sequence). The CDR3, as DNA: TGTGCCAGCAGCCATCGGAGTCAAGAGACCCAGTACTTC. This sequence encodes CASSHRSQETQYF.

This chain uses TRBV19 with TRBJ2-5; D may correspond to TRBD1 or TRBD2 (12 bases each). The CDR3 covers 24 residues. Trimming took off 4 bases at V and 7 bases at J, with 46 bases between the two ends. In germline, CDR1 is LNHDA, CDR2 SQIVND (reference sequence). This CDR3 reads CASSTRDRGRLAGGPWGKMGTQYF. The CDR3 nucleotides are TGTGCCAGTAGTACCCGGGACAGGGGGCGGCTAGCGGGAGGGCCTTGGGGCAAGATGGGGACCCAGTACTTC.

This chain uses TRBV18 with TRBJ1-5, with D perhaps matching TRBD1 (6 bases). The CDR3 consists of 16 residues. Trimming left V 3 bases short and J 1 base short, with 13 bases between. Germline CDR1 KGHSH, CDR2 LQKENI. The CDR3 DNA is TGTGCCAGCTCACCCCAGGGGTCGGGGAGCAATCAGCCCCAGCATTTT. Amino acid sequence: CASSPQGSGSNQPQHF.

V usage is TRBV19 and J usage is TRBJ1-5, with D possibly matching TRBD1 (5 bases). The V end lost 6 bases, the J end lost 5 bases, and 20 bases lay between the germline ends. This CDR3 has 16 amino acids. The germline gives CDR1 LNHDA, CDR2 SQIVND (reference sequence). CDR3 nucleotide sequence: TGTGCCAGTAGCCCCAATAAGGGGATCGGCGATCAGCCCCAGCATTTT. Translation: CASSPNKGIGDQPQHF.